The next 2 T cell receptor beta chains were all read from a single sample in a study of CXCR3-negative and CXCR3-positive naive CD8 T cells. It was by 5' RACE with UMI labels that the TRB cDNA libraries were prepared. Reanalyzing the 5' RACE reads, TCRdb keeps one entry per CDR3 protein, without DNA. Here the sample table reports approximately 66,000 distinct CDR3 sequences. Sequenced: naive CXCR3- CD8+ T cells from blood. As to subset: CD45RO-CCR7+CD27+CD95- naive CD8+ T cells lacking CXCR3 (TNR3-). The receptor source for this set is a human donor in good health. Some clones in this sample may be carry-over from other donors' samples.

This chain joins TRBV11-3 and TRBJ2-2; without DNA, the TCRdb call of TRBD1 cannot be checked. This CDR3 region has 15 residues. Looked up from germline, CDR1 is SGHNT and CDR2 is YENEEA. CDR3 sequence reads: CASSRDRGHTGELFF.

The chain has TRBV28 and TRBJ2-5; the TCRdb call, TRBD1, lacks DNA for checking. The CDR3 has 14 residues. Per germline, CDR1 MDHEN and CDR2 SYDVKM. CDR3 sequence reads: CASRIPGSGETQYF. The complete variable domain, with remaining parts taken from reference TRBV28 and TRBJ2-5, reads DVKVTQSSRYLVKRTGEKVFLECVQDMDHENMFWYRQDPGLGLRLIYFSYDVKMKEKGDIPEGYSVSREKKERFSLILESASTNQTSMYLCASRIPGSGETQYFGPGTRLLVL.